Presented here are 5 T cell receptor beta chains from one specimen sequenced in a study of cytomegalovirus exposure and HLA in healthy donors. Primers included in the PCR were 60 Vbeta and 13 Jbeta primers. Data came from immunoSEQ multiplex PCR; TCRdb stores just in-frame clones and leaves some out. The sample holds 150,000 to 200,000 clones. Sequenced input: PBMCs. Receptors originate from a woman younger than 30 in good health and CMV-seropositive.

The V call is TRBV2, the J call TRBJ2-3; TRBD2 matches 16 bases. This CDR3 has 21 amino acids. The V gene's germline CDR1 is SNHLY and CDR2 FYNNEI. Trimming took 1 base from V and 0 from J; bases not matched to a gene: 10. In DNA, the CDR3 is TGTGCCAGCAGTGAAGGGAACCTGGGACTAGCGGGAGGGCCTAGCACAGATACGCAGTATTTT. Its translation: CASSEGNLGLAGGPSTDTQYF.

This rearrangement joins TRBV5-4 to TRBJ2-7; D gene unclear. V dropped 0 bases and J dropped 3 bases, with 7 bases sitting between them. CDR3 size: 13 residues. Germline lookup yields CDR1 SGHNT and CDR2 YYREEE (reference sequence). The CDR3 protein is CASSLGLDYEQYF. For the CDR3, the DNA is TGTGCCAGCAGCTTGGGTCTAGACTACGAGCAGTACTTC.

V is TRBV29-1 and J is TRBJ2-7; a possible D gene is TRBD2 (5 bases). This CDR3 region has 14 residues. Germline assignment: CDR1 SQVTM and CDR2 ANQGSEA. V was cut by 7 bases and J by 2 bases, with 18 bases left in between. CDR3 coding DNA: TGCAGCGCCATTCCCGGGGAGCGGCCCTACGAGCAGTACTTC. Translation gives CSAIPGERPYEQYF.

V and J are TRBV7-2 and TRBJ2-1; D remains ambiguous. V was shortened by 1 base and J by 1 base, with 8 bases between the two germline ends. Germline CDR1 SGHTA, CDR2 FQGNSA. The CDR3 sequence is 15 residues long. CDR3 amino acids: CASSLGRNSYNEQFF. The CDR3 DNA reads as TGTGCCAGCAGCTTAGGCAGGAATTCCTACAATGAGCAGTTCTTC.

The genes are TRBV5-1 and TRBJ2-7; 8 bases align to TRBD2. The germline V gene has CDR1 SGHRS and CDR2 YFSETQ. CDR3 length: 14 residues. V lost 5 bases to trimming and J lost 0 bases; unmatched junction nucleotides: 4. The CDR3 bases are TGCGCCAGCAGACGACTAGCGAACTCCTACGAGCAGTACTTC. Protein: CASRRLANSYEQYF.